This TCR beta chain was recorded in a study of blood T cell repertoires in COVID-19. Overall study: Sources were T cells, B-cell-depleted T cells, or PBMCs; the material itself was cDNA or gDNA.

TCRdb's copy holds only in-frame clones and misses some; the assay was immunoSEQ multiplex PCR. In the table there are fewer than 250,000 clones, about nine tenths of which are singletons. CDR3 length: 13 amino acids. Germline V gene sequence: CDR1 KGHDR, CDR2 SFDVKD. V lost 9 bases, J lost 3 bases, and 12 bases lay in between. Input material: peripheral blood. This TCR was sampled from a woman in her fifties or sixties who had recovered from COVID-19. This chain joins TRBV24-1 and TRBJ2-3; D may be TRBD2 (5 bases). The CDR3 bases are TGTGCCACCCAGTCAGAGGGAACAGATACGCAGTATTTT. This encodes CATQSEGTDTQYF.